What follows are 20 T cell receptor beta chains derived from one specimen sequenced in a study of blood T cell repertoires in COVID-19. The table came from immunoSEQ multiplex PCR; TCRdb's copy has only in-frame clones and leaves some out. The sample includes 150,000 to 200,000 clones, approximately 87% of them seen just once. Sample: peripheral blood. Source of these receptors: a woman in her 70s with COVID-19, enrolled during active disease.

CDR3 DNA: TGTGCCAGCAGCTACAGAAGCACAGATACGCAGTATTTT. Protein: CASSYRSTDTQYF. J is TRBJ2-3 and V is TRBV2; D is uncertain. The CDR3 is made up of 13 amino acids. Deletions cut 6 bases from V and 0 bases from J, with 7 bases between. Germline V CDR1 and CDR2: SNHLY, FYNNEI.

The chain couples TRBV7-9 to TRBJ2-1; TRBD1 is a possible D gene (5 bases). The CDR3 extends over 13 amino acids. Per germline, CDR1 SEHNR and CDR2 FQNEAQ (reference sequence). V lost 1 base to trimming and J lost 6 bases, with 7 bases between them. The CDR3 coding sequence is TGTGCCAGCAGCTTAGGGGGCCCCAATGAGCAGTTCTTC. It specifies CASSLGGPNEQFF.

This chain connects TRBV18 to TRBJ2-7, with unresolved D. The germline V and J ends were trimmed by 2 bases and 3 bases, with 8 bases remaining between them. Germline V gene data show CDR1 as KGHSH and CDR2 as LQKENI. This CDR3 has 13 residues. The CDR3 loop is CASSPAASYEQYF. The DNA for the CDR3 is TGTGCCAGCTCACCAGCTGCTAGCTACGAGCAGTACTTC.

The chain employs TRBV6-5 and TRBJ2-1, with 9 bases fitting TRBD2. J was trimmed by 3 bases and V by 7 bases; bases with no gene match: 7. The CDR3 has 15 residues. The germline gives CDR1 MNHEY, CDR2 SVGAGI. CDR3 nucleotide sequence: TGTGCCAGCACCCAGCTAGCGGGAAACTACAATGAGCAGTTCTTC. Its translation: CASTQLAGNYNEQFF.

The rearrangement links TRBV19 to TRBJ1-3, with D unresolved. The CDR3 is 12 residues long. CDR1 is LNHDA, CDR2 SQIVND, per germline (reference sequence). The V end was cut by 10 bases, the J end by 0 bases, with 7 bases between. The CDR3 DNA follows: TGTGCCACGAGGTTCTCTGGAAACACCATATATTTT. Amino acid sequence: CATRFSGNTIYF.

This rearrangement joins TRBV14 to TRBJ2-7; TRBD2 matches 8 bases. Trimming took 4 bases from V and 5 from J; bases not matched to a gene: 4. Germline V gives CDR1 SGHDN, CDR2 FVKESK. CDR3 length equals 13 residues. DNA of the CDR3: TGTGCCAGCAGCCGAGGACTAGCAAACGAGCAGTACTTC. Its protein product is CASSRGLANEQYF.

The chain combines TRBV18 with TRBJ1-1; tentatively, D is TRBD1 (6 bases). The V gene lost 4 bases and the J gene lost 0 bases, with 15 bases spanning the gap. The germline gives CDR1 KGHSH, CDR2 LQKENI. This CDR3 is 16 amino acids long. CDR3 sequence reads: CASSLRDTILNTEAFF. The CDR3 DNA is TGTGCCAGCTCACTCCGGGACACGATTTTGAACACTGAAGCTTTCTTT.

V and J are TRBV30 and TRBJ1-2; no firm D call. Germline lookup yields CDR1 GTSNPN and CDR2 SVGIG (reference sequence). The CDR3 has 12 amino acids. V was trimmed by 4 bases and J by 2 bases, leaving 8 bases between them. The CDR3 protein is CAWNQKNYGYTF. The CDR3 DNA reads TGTGCCTGGAATCAGAAAAACTATGGCTACACCTTC.

On this clone: The junction shows a germline mismatch at one end, possibly a read error. This rearrangement joins TRBV4-1 to TRBJ1-2; TRBD1 aligns across 9 bases. This CDR3 spans 15 amino acids. The germline CDR1 and CDR2 sequences are MGHRA and YSYEKL. CDR3 loop: CASNQVGQGHYGYTF. CDR3 in DNA: TGCGCCAGCAACCAAGTGGGACAGGGACACTATGGCTACACCTTC.

This chain joins TRBV11-2 and TRBJ1-1, with unresolved D. Trimming cost V 2 bases and J 4 bases, with 17 bases left between them. Germline CDR1 is SGHAT and CDR2 is FQNNGV. The CDR3 contains 16 residues. CDR3 coding DNA: TGTGCCAGCAGCTTACCCGACACGGCCCTGTGCACTGAAGCTTTCTTT. Encoded protein: CASSLPDTALCTEAFF.

The genes are TRBV27 and TRBJ1-4; 7 positions agree with TRBD1. V was pared by 3 bases and J by 8 bases, with 9 bases of the junction left unmatched. The length of the CDR3 is 15 residues. Per the germline V gene, CDR1 is MNHEY and CDR2 is SMNVEV (reference sequence). CDR3 nucleotide sequence: TGTGCCAGCAGTTTCCCTTCTCAGGGGGTAGAAAAACTGTTTTTT. Protein sequence: CASSFPSQGVEKLFF.

This chain connects TRBV11-2 to TRBJ1-1, with 9 nucleotides matching TRBD1. The germline V gene encodes CDR1 SGHAT and CDR2 FQNNGV. Trimming cost V 5 bases and J 4 bases; bases outside gene matches: 5. The CDR3 covers 14 residues. Written as DNA, the CDR3 is TGTGCCAGCAGCAAACAGGGGGCCGGCACTGAAGCTTTCTTT. Amino acids: CASSKQGAGTEAFF. Complete variable domain (other parts from reference TRBV11-2 and TRBJ1-1): EAGVAQSPRYKIIEKRQSVAFWCNPISGHATLYWYQQILGQGPKLLIQFQNNGVVDDSQLPKDRFSAERLKGVDSTLKIQPAKLEDSAVYLCASSKQGAGTEAFFGQGTRLTVV.

The DNA of the CDR3 is TGTGCCAGCAGCCAAGATCCCGGTCTGCCAGAGACCCAGTACTTC. Protein: CASSQDPGLPETQYF. The rearrangement links TRBV3-1 (or the pseudogene TRBV3-2) to TRBJ2-5; D gene ambiguous. The CDR3 extends over 15 amino acids. CDR1 and CDR2 (germline): LGHDT, YNNKEL (reference sequence). The V and J ends lost 0 bases and 4 bases respectively, with 12 bases between them.

The genes are TRBV30 and TRBJ2-7; perhaps TRBD2 as D (5 bases). The ends were cut back, 3 bases at V and 2 bases at J, with 17 bases in the middle. Per the germline V gene, CDR1 is GTSNPN and CDR2 is SVGIG (reference sequence). This CDR3 is built from 15 residues. This chain's CDR3 is CAWSSPRVSTYEQYF. CDR3 DNA: TGTGCCTGGAGCTCCCCGCGGGTTTCAACCTACGAGCAGTACTTC.

This clone was found once. The V gene is TRBV7-3, the J gene TRBJ1-2; 9 nucleotides line up with TRBD1. In germline, CDR1 is SGHTA, CDR2 FQGTGA. The CDR3 loop spans 14 amino acids. The V gene end was trimmed by 5 bases and the J gene end by 5 bases; junction bases not matched to a gene: 6. DNA of the CDR3: TGTGCCAGCAGCCCGACAGGGGGAGAATATGGCTACACCTTC. Translation gives CASSPTGGEYGYTF.

The rearrangement links TRBV12-3 or TRBV12-4 to TRBJ1-5; unclear D gene. This CDR3 spans 13 amino acids. Trimming shortened V by 6 bases and J by 9 bases, and 15 bases separated the two germline ends. The CDR3 reads CASRSNRYWPQHF. DNA of the CDR3: TGTGCCAGCAGATCGAACCGTTACTGGCCCCAGCATTTT.

The V gene is TRBV4-2, the J gene TRBJ1-3; unclear D gene. The CDR3 totals 16 residues. Germline CDR1 reads LGHNA; CDR2 reads YNFKEQ. Deletions cut 0 bases from V and 0 bases from J, with 9 bases between. CDR3 DNA: TGTGCCAGCAGCCAAGATAACGTCTACTCTGGAAACACCATATATTTT. Its translation is CASSQDNVYSGNTIYF.

The chain links TRBV30 to TRBJ1-5; no definite D call. Trimming cost V 0 bases and J 4 bases, with 7 bases left between them. This CDR3 has 13 amino acids. Per the germline V gene, CDR1 is GTSNPN and CDR2 is SVGIG (reference sequence). The CDR3 nucleotides read TGTGCCTGGAGTGTCGACTTAAATCAGCCCCAGCATTTT. Amino acids: CAWSVDLNQPQHF.

The chain joins TRBV18 to TRBJ1-4; D unresolved. V lost 9 bases to trimming and J lost 8 bases, with 22 bases between them. CDR3 size: 15 residues. Germline V lookup: CDR1 KGHSH, CDR2 LQKENI. The CDR3 loop is CASSSYESFGEKLFF. In nucleotides, the CDR3 is TGTGCCAGTTCCTCATACGAGAGCTTCGGGGAAAAACTGTTTTTT.

J is TRBJ1-2 and V is TRBV7-9; no clear D. CDR3 length: 14 residues. The V gene lost 3 bases and the J gene lost 8 bases, with 16 bases spanning the gap. Germline-derived CDR1 and CDR2 are SEHNR and FQNEAQ (reference sequence). The CDR3 sequence: CASSLVAGPAGYTF. CDR3 DNA: TGTGCCAGCAGCTTGGTGGCAGGCCCGGCCGGCTACACCTTC.